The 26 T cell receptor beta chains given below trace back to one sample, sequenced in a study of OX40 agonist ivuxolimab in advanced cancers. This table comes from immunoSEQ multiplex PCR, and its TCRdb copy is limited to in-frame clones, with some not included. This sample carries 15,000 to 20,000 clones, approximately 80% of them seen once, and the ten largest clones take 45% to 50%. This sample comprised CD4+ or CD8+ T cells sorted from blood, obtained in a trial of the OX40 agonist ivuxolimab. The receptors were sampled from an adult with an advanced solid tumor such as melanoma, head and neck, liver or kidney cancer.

Here the CDR3 DNA reads TGCAGCGTTGAGAGGGCGGGAGCAGGCGAGACCCAGTACTTC. It specifies CSVERAGAGETQYF. The chain combines TRBV29-1 with TRBJ2-5; 7 bases align to TRBD2. Germline-derived CDR1 and CDR2 are SQVTM and ANQGSEA. CDR3 length: 14 residues. With V trimmed by 3 bases and J by 5 bases, 9 bases remained unmatched.

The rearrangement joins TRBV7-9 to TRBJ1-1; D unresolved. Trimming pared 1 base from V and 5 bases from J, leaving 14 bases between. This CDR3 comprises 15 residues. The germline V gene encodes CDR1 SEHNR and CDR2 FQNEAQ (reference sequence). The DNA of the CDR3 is TGTGCCAGCAGCTTAGTGGGAGGTGGACGGACTGAAGCTTTCTTT. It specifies CASSLVGGGRTEAFF.

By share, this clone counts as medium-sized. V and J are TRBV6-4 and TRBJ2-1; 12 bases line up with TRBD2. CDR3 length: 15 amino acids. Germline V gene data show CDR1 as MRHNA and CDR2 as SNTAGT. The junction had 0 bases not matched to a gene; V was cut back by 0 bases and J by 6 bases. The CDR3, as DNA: TGTGCCAGCAGTGACTCGACTAGCGGGAGCAATGAGCAGTTCTTC. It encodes CASSDSTSGSNEQFF.

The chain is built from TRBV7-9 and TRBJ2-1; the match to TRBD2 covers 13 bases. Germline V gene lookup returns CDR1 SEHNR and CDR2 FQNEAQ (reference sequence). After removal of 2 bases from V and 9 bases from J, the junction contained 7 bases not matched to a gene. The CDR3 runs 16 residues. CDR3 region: CASSLTTSGGAGEQFF. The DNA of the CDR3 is TGTGCCAGCAGCTTAACTACTAGCGGGGGGGCGGGTGAGCAGTTCTTC.

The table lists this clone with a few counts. CDR3 residues: CASSDLAGVRIGELFF. CDR3 nucleotide sequence: TGCGCCAGCAGCGATCTAGCGGGGGTGAGGATCGGGGAGCTGTTTTTT. This chain connects TRBV5-1 to TRBJ2-2; TRBD2 aligns across 10 bases. The germline gives CDR1 SGHRS, CDR2 YFSETQ. The J segment lost 7 bases and the V segment lost 4 bases, leaving 10 bases of the junction unmatched. This CDR3 spans 16 amino acids.

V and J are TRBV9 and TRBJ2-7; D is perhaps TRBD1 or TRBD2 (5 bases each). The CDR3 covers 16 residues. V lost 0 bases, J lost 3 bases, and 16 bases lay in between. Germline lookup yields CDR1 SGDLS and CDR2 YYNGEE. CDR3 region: CASSVGFGGKIYEQYF. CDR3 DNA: TGTGCCAGCAGCGTAGGCTTTGGGGGTAAAATCTACGAGCAGTACTTC.

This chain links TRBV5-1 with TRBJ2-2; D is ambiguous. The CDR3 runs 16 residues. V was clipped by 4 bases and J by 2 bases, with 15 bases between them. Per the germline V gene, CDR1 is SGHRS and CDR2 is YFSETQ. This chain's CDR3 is CASSPHEPLNTGELFF. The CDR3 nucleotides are TGCGCCAGCAGCCCTCACGAACCCCTTAACACCGGGGAGCTGTTTTTT.

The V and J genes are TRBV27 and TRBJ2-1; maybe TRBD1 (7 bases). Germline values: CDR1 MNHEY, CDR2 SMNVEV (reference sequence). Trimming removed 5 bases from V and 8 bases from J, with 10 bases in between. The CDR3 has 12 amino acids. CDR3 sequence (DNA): TGTGCCAGCAGTATCAGGGGGGATGAGCAGTTCTTC. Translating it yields CASSIRGDEQFF.

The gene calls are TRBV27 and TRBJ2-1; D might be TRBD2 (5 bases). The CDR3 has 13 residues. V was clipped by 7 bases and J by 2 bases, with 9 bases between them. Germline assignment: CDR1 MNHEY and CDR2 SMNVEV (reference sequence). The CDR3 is CASTTGAYNEQFF. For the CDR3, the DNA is TGTGCCAGCACCACCGGGGCCTACAATGAGCAGTTCTTC.

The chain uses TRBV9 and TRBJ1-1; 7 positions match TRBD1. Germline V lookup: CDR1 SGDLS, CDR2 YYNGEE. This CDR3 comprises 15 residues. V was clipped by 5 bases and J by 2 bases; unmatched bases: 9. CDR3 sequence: CASSETGTANTEAFF. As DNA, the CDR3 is TGTGCCAGCAGTGAGACCGGGACAGCAAACACTGAAGCTTTCTTT.

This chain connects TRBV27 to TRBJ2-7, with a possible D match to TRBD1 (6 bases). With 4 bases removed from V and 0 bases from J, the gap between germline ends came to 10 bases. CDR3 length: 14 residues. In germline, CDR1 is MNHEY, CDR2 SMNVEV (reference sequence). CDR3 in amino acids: CASSSQGNSYEQYF. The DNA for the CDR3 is TGTGCCAGCAGTTCTCAGGGGAACTCCTACGAGCAGTACTTC.

CDR3 amino acids: CASSQVAGYNEQFF. The DNA of the CDR3 is TGCGCCAGCAGCCAGGTAGCGGGGTACAATGAGCAGTTCTTC. V and J are TRBV4-3 and TRBJ2-1, with 8 bases lining up with TRBD2. This CDR3 is built from 14 residues. Germline lookup yields CDR1 LGHNA and CDR2 YSLEER. J gave up 4 bases and V 3 bases, and 2 bases lay outside the gene matches.

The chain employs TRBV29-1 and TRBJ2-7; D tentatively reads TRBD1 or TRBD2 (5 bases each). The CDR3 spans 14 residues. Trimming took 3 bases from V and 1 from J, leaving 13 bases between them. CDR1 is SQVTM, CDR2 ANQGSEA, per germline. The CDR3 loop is CSVESRGESYEQYF. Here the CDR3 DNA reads TGCAGCGTTGAGTCTAGAGGGGAATCCTACGAGCAGTACTTC.

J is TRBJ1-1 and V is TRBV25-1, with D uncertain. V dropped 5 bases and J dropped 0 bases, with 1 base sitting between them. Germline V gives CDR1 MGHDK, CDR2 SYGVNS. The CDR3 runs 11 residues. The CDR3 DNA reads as TGTGCCAGCAGTATGAACACTGAAGCTTTCTTT. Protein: CASSMNTEAFF.

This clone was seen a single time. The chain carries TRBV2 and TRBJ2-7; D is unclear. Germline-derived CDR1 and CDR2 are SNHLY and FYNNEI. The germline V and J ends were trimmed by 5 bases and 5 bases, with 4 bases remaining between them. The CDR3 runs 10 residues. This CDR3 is CASSRNEQYF. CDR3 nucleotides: TGTGCCAGCAGTCGGAACGAGCAGTACTTC.

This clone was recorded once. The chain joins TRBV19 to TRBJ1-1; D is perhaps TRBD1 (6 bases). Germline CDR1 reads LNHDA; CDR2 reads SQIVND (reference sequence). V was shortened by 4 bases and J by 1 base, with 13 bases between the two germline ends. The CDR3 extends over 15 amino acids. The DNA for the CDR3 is TGTGCCAGTAGTAGGAGGGACACCGCGAACACTGAAGCTTTCTTT. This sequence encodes CASSRRDTANTEAFF.

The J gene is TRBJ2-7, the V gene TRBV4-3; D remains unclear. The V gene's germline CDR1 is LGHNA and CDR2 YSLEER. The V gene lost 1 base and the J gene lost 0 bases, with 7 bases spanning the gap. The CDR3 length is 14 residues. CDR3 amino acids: CASSQAAHSYEQYF. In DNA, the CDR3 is TGCGCCAGCAGCCAAGCGGCACACTCCTACGAGCAGTACTTC.

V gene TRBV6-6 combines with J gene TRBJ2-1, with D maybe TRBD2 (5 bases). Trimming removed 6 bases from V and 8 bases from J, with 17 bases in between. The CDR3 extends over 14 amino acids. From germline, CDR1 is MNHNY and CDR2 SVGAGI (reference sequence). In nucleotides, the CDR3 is TGTGCCAGCAGCACCGAAACTAGGTCCTATGAGCAGTTCTTC. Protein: CASSTETRSYEQFF.

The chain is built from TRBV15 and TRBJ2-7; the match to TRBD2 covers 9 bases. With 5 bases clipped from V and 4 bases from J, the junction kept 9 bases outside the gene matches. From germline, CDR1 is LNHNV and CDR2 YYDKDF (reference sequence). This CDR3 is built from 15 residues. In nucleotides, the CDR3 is TGTGCCACCAGCGTTGGGCGGGGGGGCCATTACGAGCAGTACTTC. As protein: CATSVGRGGHYEQYF.

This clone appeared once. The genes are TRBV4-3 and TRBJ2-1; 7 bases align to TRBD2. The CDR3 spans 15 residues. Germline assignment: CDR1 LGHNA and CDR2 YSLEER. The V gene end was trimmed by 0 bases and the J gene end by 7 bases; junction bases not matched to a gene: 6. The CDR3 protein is CASSQDHLGGNEQFF. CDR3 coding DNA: TGCGCCAGCAGCCAAGACCATCTCGGGGGGAATGAGCAGTTCTTC.

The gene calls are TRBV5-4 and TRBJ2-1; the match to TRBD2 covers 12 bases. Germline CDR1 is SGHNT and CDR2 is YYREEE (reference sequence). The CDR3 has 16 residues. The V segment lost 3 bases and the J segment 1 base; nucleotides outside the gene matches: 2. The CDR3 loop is CASSSGLAGSYNEQFF. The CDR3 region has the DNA TGTGCCAGCAGCTCAGGACTAGCGGGATCCTACAATGAGCAGTTCTTC.

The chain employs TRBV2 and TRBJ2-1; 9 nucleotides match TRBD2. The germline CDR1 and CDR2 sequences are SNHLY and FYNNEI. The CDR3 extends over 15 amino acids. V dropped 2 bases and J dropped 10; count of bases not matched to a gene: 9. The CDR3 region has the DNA TGTGCCAGCAGTGAATTGGCGGGAGGGGGCTGGGAGCAGTTCTTC. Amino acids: CASSELAGGGWEQFF.

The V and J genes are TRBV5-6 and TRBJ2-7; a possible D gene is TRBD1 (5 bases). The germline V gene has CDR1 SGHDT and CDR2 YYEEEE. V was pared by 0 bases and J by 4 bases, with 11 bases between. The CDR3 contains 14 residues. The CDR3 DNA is TGTGCCAGCAGCTTGGTTGGTCAGGGTTACGAGCAGTACTTC. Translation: CASSLVGQGYEQYF. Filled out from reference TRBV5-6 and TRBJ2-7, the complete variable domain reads DAGVTQSPTHLIKTRGQQVTLRCSPKSGHDTVSWYQQALGQGPQFIFQYYEEEERQRGNFPDRFSGHQFPNYSSELNVNALLLGDSALYLCASSLVGQGYEQYFGPGTRLTVT.

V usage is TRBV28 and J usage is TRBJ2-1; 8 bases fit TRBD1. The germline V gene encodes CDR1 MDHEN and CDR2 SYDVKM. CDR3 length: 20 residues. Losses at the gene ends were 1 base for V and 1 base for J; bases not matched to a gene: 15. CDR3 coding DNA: TGTGCCAGCAGTTTATTTGGTGCGGGCAGGGGGCTTGCGTCCTACAATGAGCAGTTCTTC. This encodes CASSLFGAGRGLASYNEQFF.

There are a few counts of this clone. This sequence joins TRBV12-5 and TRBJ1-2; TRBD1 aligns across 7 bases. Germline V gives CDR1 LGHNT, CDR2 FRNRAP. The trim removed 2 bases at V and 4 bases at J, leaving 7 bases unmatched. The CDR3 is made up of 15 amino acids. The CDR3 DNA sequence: TGTGCTAGTGGTTTGCCAACAGGGGATGCCTATGGCTACACCTTC. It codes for CASGLPTGDAYGYTF.

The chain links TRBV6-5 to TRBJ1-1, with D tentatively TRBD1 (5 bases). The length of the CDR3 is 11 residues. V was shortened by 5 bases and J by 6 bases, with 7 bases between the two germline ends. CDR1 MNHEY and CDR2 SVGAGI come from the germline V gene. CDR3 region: CASSGGAEAFF. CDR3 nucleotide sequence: TGTGCCAGCAGTGGGGGGGCTGAAGCTTTCTTT.